This TCR beta chain originates from a study of PD-1 blockade in classical Hodgkin lymphoma. General study results and limits: Any patient who commenced nivolumab under 1 year after ASCT was excluded. A significant rise in TCR diversity by C4D1 was seen for CD4+ but not CD8+ cells.

A word on this clone: Antigen: not known.

The time point here: cycle 4 day 1 (C4D1), after less than 7 weeks of nivolumab. Patients all relapsed after autologous stem cell transplantation, and there was variation in brentuximab vedotin exposure. Germline CDR1 and CDR2: SNHLY and FYNNEI. With V trimmed by 2 bases and J by 1 base, 4 bases remained unmatched. The CDR3 runs to 16 residues. The table came from immunoSEQ multiplex PCR; TCRdb's copy has only in-frame clones and leaves some out. Seen here are around 19,000 clones, approximately 80% observed once, and the top ten hold approximately 7.7%. This sequence was found in a human donor with classical Hodgkin lymphoma. The material sequenced was peripheral blood mononuclear cells (PBMCs), taken before the fourth cycle of nivolumab. This chain joins TRBV2 and TRBJ2-5, with TRBD2 identical over 10 bases. The CDR3 is CASSEQSSGGQETQYF. For the CDR3, the DNA is TGTGCCAGCAGTGAACAGTCTAGCGGGGGCCAAGAGACCCAGTACTTC. Full variable domain (rest looked up from reference TRBV2 and TRBJ2-5): EPEVTQTPSHQVTQMGQEVILRCVPISNHLYFYWYRQILGQKVEFLVSFYNNEISEKSEIFDDQFSVERPDGSNFTLKIRSTKLEDSAMYFCASSEQSSGGQETQYFGPGTRLLVL.